One and the same sample provided the 8 T cell receptor beta chains below, sequenced in a study of T cell responses to AZD1222 COVID-19 vaccine. This table comes from immunoSEQ multiplex PCR, and its TCRdb copy is limited to in-frame clones, with some not included. This sample has approximately 94,000 clones, with about 83% found just once. The sequencing here drew on peripheral blood, taken on day 0 of AZD1222 vaccination. The receptors stem from an adult in good health.

This clone occurred a few times. The chain carries TRBV9 and TRBJ1-2; D not certain. Trimming stripped 0 bases from V and 0 bases from J, with 9 bases between. This CDR3 contains 15 residues. In germline, CDR1 is SGDLS, CDR2 YYNGEE. This CDR3 is CASSVEAEPNYGYTF. CDR3 nucleotide sequence: TGTGCCAGCAGCGTAGAGGCGGAACCTAACTATGGCTACACCTTC.

The chain links TRBV5-8 to TRBJ2-7; D unclear. The length of the CDR3 is 11 residues. V lost 4 bases and J 2 bases, leaving 4 bases between the germline ends. CDR1 is SGHTS, CDR2 YDEGEE, per germline. The CDR3: CASSGAYEQYF. Here the CDR3 DNA reads TGTGCCAGCAGCGGGGCCTACGAGCAGTACTTC.

The rearrangement uses TRBV6-5 and TRBJ2-3; D uncertain. V was shortened by 6 bases and J by 3 bases, with 16 bases between the two germline ends. The CDR3 has 15 residues. From germline, CDR1 is MNHEY and CDR2 SVGAGI. CDR3 amino acids: CASRLQTLGTDTQYF. CDR3 sequence (DNA): TGTGCCAGCAGGCTCCAGACCTTAGGGACAGATACGCAGTATTTT.

The CDR3 bases are TGTGCCAGCAGTTTTCGCTCTGCAGGTCGCGCAGATACGCAGTATTTT. It yields the protein CASSFRSAGRADTQYF. The chain recombines TRBV27 with TRBJ2-3; D not certain. Trimming left V 3 bases short and J 4 bases short, with 17 bases between. In germline, CDR1 is MNHEY, CDR2 SMNVEV (reference sequence). This CDR3 is built from 16 residues.

The V and J genes are TRBV7-9 and TRBJ2-7, with D uncertain. This CDR3 comprises 12 residues. The V end was cut by 1 base, the J end by 2 bases, with 3 bases between. Germline values: CDR1 SEHNR, CDR2 FQNEAQ (reference sequence). The CDR3 nucleotides are TGTGCCAGCAGCTTAGTTCCCTACGAGCAGTACTTC. Amino acids: CASSLVPYEQYF.

This clone was seen a handful of times. This chain joins TRBV5-4 and TRBJ1-2; D gene uncertain. The CDR3 length is 13 residues. The germline V gene encodes CDR1 SGHNT and CDR2 YYREEE (reference sequence). The V and J ends lost 3 bases and 8 bases respectively, with 14 bases between them. The CDR3 DNA reads TGTGCCAGCAGCTCCAAAGACCGCCTCGGCTACACCTTC. Amino acids: CASSSKDRLGYTF.

The table lists this clone with a count of one. The chain joins TRBV13 to TRBJ2-6, with TRBD1 identical over 7 bases. Trimming at V came to 0 bases and at J to 4 bases, leaving 12 bases not matched to a gene. This CDR3 is built from 19 residues. CDR1 PRHDT and CDR2 FYEKMQ come from the germline V gene (reference sequence). The DNA of the CDR3 is TGTGCCAGCAGCTTAGGCAACAGGGGTAAACCGGGCGGGGCCAACGTCCTGACTTTC. It yields the protein CASSLGNRGKPGGANVLTF.

This chain connects TRBV6-5 to TRBJ1-2; D remains unclear. This CDR3 is 13 amino acids long. CDR1 and CDR2 from the germline V gene are MNHEY and SVGAGI. V was trimmed by 7 bases and J by 4 bases, leaving 13 bases between them. CDR3 residues: CASTAGRSYGYTF. As DNA, the CDR3 is TGTGCCAGCACCGCCGGGCGGAGCTATGGCTACACCTTC.